The present entry profiles one T cell receptor beta chain with its context. The germline V gene encodes CDR1 MNHEY and CDR2 SVGAGI. This CDR3 region has 13 residues. The V and J ends lost 2 bases and 10 bases, in that order; junction bases with no gene match: 6. These data originate in a study of blood T cell repertoires in COVID-19. Study summary: COVID-19 samples from acute and convalescent phases originated in the United States, Italy and Spain. Nucleic acid was either cDNA or gDNA, and it came from T cells, B-cell-depleted T cells, or PBMCs.

Original processing methods: Using reference gene primer amplification, nucleated cell counts were estimated. TCRdb keeps only in-frame clones here, not all; method: immunoSEQ multiplex PCR. For V, J and clone size, that table is used; D and trimming come from the DNA. The data hold approximately 200,000 clones, with 70% to 90% observed a single time. The receptor was derived from a man aged 50 or older with acute or convalescent COVID-19. Sequenced input: peripheral blood. The chain combines TRBV6-5 with TRBJ1-1, with 8 bases lining up with TRBD1. The CDR3 protein is CASSYRTGLGAFF. In nucleotides, the CDR3 is TGTGCCAGCAGTTACAGGACAGGGCTGGGAGCTTTCTTT.